The 24 T cell receptor beta chains below were found in one sample sequenced in a study of blood T cell repertoires in COVID-19. The table came from immunoSEQ multiplex PCR; TCRdb's copy has only in-frame clones and leaves some out. This sample has about 440,000 clones, with about 87% found just once. Material: peripheral blood. The receptors originated from a woman between 50 and 59 years old with COVID-19, enrolled during active disease.

The chain combines TRBV28 with TRBJ2-3, with 13 bases matching TRBD2. The CDR3 length is 17 residues. The trim removed 4 bases at V and 3 bases at J, leaving 7 bases unmatched. The germline gives CDR1 MDHEN, CDR2 SYDVKM. CDR3 sequence reads: CASSSAGLAGWTDTQYF. CDR3 nucleotide sequence: TGTGCCAGCAGTTCCGCGGGACTAGCGGGGTGGACAGATACGCAGTATTTT. Supplemented by reference TRBV28 and TRBJ2-3, the full variable domain reads DVKVTQSSRYLVKRTGEKVFLECVQDMDHENMFWYRQDPGLGLRLIYFSYDVKMKEKGDIPEGYSVSREKKERFSLILESASTNQTSMYLCASSSAGLAGWTDTQYFGPGTRLTVL.

The chain employs TRBV6-2 or TRBV6-3 and TRBJ1-5; D may be TRBD1 (5 bases). The ends were cut back, 4 bases at V and 9 bases at J, with 13 bases in the middle. This CDR3 is built from 13 residues. Germline V gives CDR1 MNHEY, CDR2 SVGEGT. CDR3 nucleotides: TGTGCCAGCAGTTCACAGGTATATCGGCCCCAGCATTTT. Protein product: CASSSQVYRPQHF.

This clone has more than one count but fewer than ten. The V and J genes are TRBV27 and TRBJ2-1; D may be TRBD2 (5 bases). The CDR3 is 16 residues long. Trimming took 5 bases from V and 7 from J, leaving 21 bases between them. CDR1 is MNHEY, CDR2 SMNVEV, per germline (reference sequence). The CDR3 here is CASSKDKRYPQNEQFF. DNA of the CDR3: TGTGCCAGCAGTAAAGATAAGCGGTACCCACAGAATGAGCAGTTCTTC.

In this sample, this clone turned up once. V gene TRBV19 combines with J gene TRBJ1-6; a weak D match, TRBD1 (5 bases). In germline, CDR1 is LNHDA, CDR2 SQIVND (reference sequence). Trimming removed 2 bases from V and 3 bases from J, with 8 bases in between. The CDR3 has 15 residues. CDR3 nucleotides: TGTGCCAGTAGTATATCCAGGGACTATAATTCACCCCTCCACTTT. Translation: CASSISRDYNSPLHF.

The chain recombines TRBV6-5 with TRBJ2-7, with TRBD1 matching 9 bases. V trimming: 8 bases; J trimming: 4 bases; junction bases outside the gene matches: 0. The CDR3 totals 11 residues. Germline assignment: CDR1 MNHEY and CDR2 SVGAGI. CDR3 nucleotide sequence: TGTGCCAGCGGGACAGGGTACGAGCAGTACTTC. This translates into CASGTGYEQYF.

The rearrangement links TRBV7-3 to TRBJ1-2; D not resolved. Germline assignment: CDR1 SGHTA and CDR2 FQGTGA. Trimming removed 5 bases at V and 2 bases at J, with 15 bases between. This CDR3 spans 15 amino acids. CDR3 coding DNA: TGTGCCAGCAGCCCAAGCACAGATTTCAACTATGGCTACACCTTC. Its translation: CASSPSTDFNYGYTF.

The chain carries TRBV6-5 and TRBJ1-1, with 7 bases lining up with TRBD1. The CDR3 sequence is 14 residues long. V lost 2 bases and J lost 4; bases outside the gene matches: 4. Per germline, CDR1 MNHEY and CDR2 SVGAGI. CDR3 amino acids: CASSYRGGFTEAFF. DNA of the CDR3: TGTGCCAGCAGTTACCGAGGGGGCTTCACTGAAGCTTTCTTT.

This chain joins TRBV19 and TRBJ1-5, with TRBD1 identical over 7 bases. V trimming: 7 bases; J trimming: 2 bases; junction bases outside the gene matches: 5. The V gene's germline CDR1 is LNHDA and CDR2 SQIVND (reference sequence). There are 14 residues in the CDR3. CDR3 residues: CASTTGTGNQPQHF. In DNA form, the CDR3 reads TGTGCCAGTACTACCGGGACAGGCAATCAGCCCCAGCATTTT.

This clone was counted a few times. The chain employs TRBV19 and TRBJ1-4, with 7 bases matching TRBD1. V shed 5 bases and J 8 bases; nucleotides not matched to a gene: 11. The CDR3 extends over 15 amino acids. Germline V CDR1 and CDR2: LNHDA, SQIVND (reference sequence). Written as DNA, the CDR3 is TGTGCCAGTAGTTCGCAGACAGGGCGCGGAGAAAAACTGTTTTTT. It codes for CASSSQTGRGEKLFF.

The chain has TRBV24-1 and TRBJ1-2, with 8 bases identical to TRBD1. CDR3 length equals 14 residues. V lost 5 bases, J lost 3 bases, and 4 bases stayed unmatched. The germline V gene encodes CDR1 KGHDR and CDR2 SFDVKD. The CDR3 sequence is CATSATTGDYGYTF. DNA of the CDR3: TGTGCCACCAGTGCTACGACAGGGGACTATGGCTACACCTTC.

The chain joins TRBV14 to TRBJ1-2; D uncertain. Germline V lookup: CDR1 SGHDN, CDR2 FVKESK. CDR3 length: 14 residues. Between the trimmed V and J ends, which lost 4 bases and 7 bases, there was a span of 16 bases. CDR3 in amino acids: CASSLRGPDPGYTF. The CDR3 DNA follows: TGTGCCAGCAGCCTGCGCGGGCCAGATCCTGGCTACACCTTC.

The rearrangement joins TRBV2 to TRBJ1-1; tentative D call: TRBD1 (5 bases). Germline-derived CDR1 and CDR2 are SNHLY and FYNNEI. V shed 6 bases and J shed 1 base, with 15 bases lying between them. CDR3 length: 15 residues. The CDR3 is CASSPPGSKNTEAFF. Here the CDR3 DNA reads TGTGCCAGCAGCCCCCCAGGGTCGAAGAACACTGAAGCTTTCTTT.

This chain links TRBV9 with TRBJ2-7; 7 bases match TRBD1. Germline values: CDR1 SGDLS, CDR2 YYNGEE. V lost 4 bases, J lost 5 bases, and 9 bases stayed unmatched. This CDR3 is built from 14 residues. The CDR3 here is CASSSRQGQDEQYF. The DNA for the CDR3 is TGTGCCAGCAGCTCCAGACAGGGTCAGGACGAGCAGTACTTC.

This clone has a handful of counts. V and J are TRBV11-3 and TRBJ2-2; no clear D gene. Germline V gene data show CDR1 as SGHNT and CDR2 as YENEEA. The CDR3 spans 13 residues. The V end was cut by 1 base, the J end by 6 bases, with 6 bases between. Here the CDR3 reads CASSLGHPGELFF. CDR3 bases: TGTGCCAGCAGCTTAGGGCATCCCGGGGAGCTGTTTTTT.

The V call is TRBV28, the J call TRBJ2-1, with 9 bases identical to TRBD1. The CDR3 runs to 14 residues. V dropped 7 bases and J dropped 9; count of bases not matched to a gene: 10. In germline, CDR1 is MDHEN, CDR2 SYDVKM. CDR3 region: CASKDRGSGGEQFF. The CDR3 region has the DNA TGTGCCAGCAAGGACAGGGGTTCGGGTGGTGAGCAGTTCTTC.

This chain links TRBV15 with TRBJ2-7; possibly TRBD1 for D (6 bases). Germline CDR1 is LNHNV and CDR2 is YYDKDF (reference sequence). This CDR3 has 15 amino acids. The V end was cut by 5 bases, the J end by 7 bases, with 21 bases between. The CDR3 coding sequence is TGTGCCACCAGCGGACAACAGGGTGTATCGCTGGAGCAGTACTTC. This sequence encodes CATSGQQGVSLEQYF.

The rearrangement links TRBV7-4 to TRBJ1-2; TRBD1 agrees at 7 bases. The CDR3 loop spans 11 amino acids. V lost 5 bases and J lost 14; bases outside the gene matches: 8. CDR1 and CDR2 (germline): SGHVT, SQSDAQ. CDR3 amino acids: CASSKDRVGTF. Written as DNA, the CDR3 is TGTGCCAGCAGCAAAGACAGGGTTGGGACCTTC.

V and J are TRBV5-1 and TRBJ2-5; no firm D call. Germline CDR1 reads SGHRS; CDR2 reads YFSETQ. V gave up 0 bases and J gave up 0 bases, with 9 bases separating them. The CDR3 has 15 residues. This chain's CDR3 is CASSLAISNQETQYF. CDR3 bases: TGCGCCAGCAGCTTGGCCATAAGCAACCAAGAGACCCAGTACTTC.

The V gene is TRBV28, the J gene TRBJ2-1; 7 bases are shared with TRBD2. The CDR3 contains 15 residues. Germline V CDR1 and CDR2: MDHEN, SYDVKM. Trimming removed 5 bases from V and 7 bases from J; junction bases left unmatched: 11. This chain's CDR3 is CASSPSVAGVNEQFF. CDR3 coding DNA: TGTGCCAGCAGTCCCTCGGTGGCGGGGGTTAATGAGCAGTTCTTC.

Written as DNA, the CDR3 is TGTGCCAGCAGTGATGGCAGAAACAATGAGCAGTTCTTC. Translating it yields CASSDGRNNEQFF. The rearrangement joins TRBV6-1 to TRBJ2-1; no definite D call. V lost 3 bases to trimming and J lost 5 bases, with 8 bases between them. This CDR3 is built from 13 residues. CDR1 and CDR2 (germline): MNHNS, SASEGT.

The chain combines TRBV24-1 with TRBJ1-1, with 9 bases aligning to TRBD1. Losses at the gene ends were 5 bases for V and 5 bases for J; bases not matched to a gene: 17. The germline V gene has CDR1 KGHDR and CDR2 SFDVKD. The CDR3 runs to 18 residues. This CDR3 reads CATSGRPGQGEGTTEAFF. The CDR3 DNA reads TGTGCCACCAGTGGGAGACCGGGACAGGGTGAAGGAACGACTGAAGCTTTCTTT.

The chain has TRBV19 and TRBJ1-1; D perhaps matches TRBD1 (6 bases). CDR1 and CDR2 (germline): LNHDA, SQIVND (reference sequence). Trimming removed 9 bases from V and 1 base from J, with 15 bases in between. CDR3 length: 14 residues. The CDR3 protein is CASQSPQGNTEAFF. CDR3 nucleotide sequence: TGTGCCAGCCAAAGCCCACAGGGGAACACTGAAGCTTTCTTT.

The chain joins TRBV2 to TRBJ2-1; D uncertain. This CDR3 has 14 amino acids. The V gene lost 6 bases and the J gene lost 5 bases, with 14 bases spanning the gap. The germline V gene has CDR1 SNHLY and CDR2 FYNNEI. The CDR3 nucleotides read TGTGCCAGCAGACAGTCCGGATTAAACAATGAGCAGTTCTTC. Its protein is CASRQSGLNNEQFF.

The chain couples TRBV12-5 to TRBJ1-1; the D gene is possibly TRBD1 (5 bases). The CDR3 runs to 16 residues. Trimming stripped 2 bases from V and 2 bases from J, with 15 bases between. Germline V gene data show CDR1 as LGHNT and CDR2 as FRNRAP. The DNA of the CDR3 is TGTGCTAGTGGTTTGCTCTATCCGGGGGGAAACACTGAAGCTTTCTTT. Its translation: CASGLLYPGGNTEAFF.